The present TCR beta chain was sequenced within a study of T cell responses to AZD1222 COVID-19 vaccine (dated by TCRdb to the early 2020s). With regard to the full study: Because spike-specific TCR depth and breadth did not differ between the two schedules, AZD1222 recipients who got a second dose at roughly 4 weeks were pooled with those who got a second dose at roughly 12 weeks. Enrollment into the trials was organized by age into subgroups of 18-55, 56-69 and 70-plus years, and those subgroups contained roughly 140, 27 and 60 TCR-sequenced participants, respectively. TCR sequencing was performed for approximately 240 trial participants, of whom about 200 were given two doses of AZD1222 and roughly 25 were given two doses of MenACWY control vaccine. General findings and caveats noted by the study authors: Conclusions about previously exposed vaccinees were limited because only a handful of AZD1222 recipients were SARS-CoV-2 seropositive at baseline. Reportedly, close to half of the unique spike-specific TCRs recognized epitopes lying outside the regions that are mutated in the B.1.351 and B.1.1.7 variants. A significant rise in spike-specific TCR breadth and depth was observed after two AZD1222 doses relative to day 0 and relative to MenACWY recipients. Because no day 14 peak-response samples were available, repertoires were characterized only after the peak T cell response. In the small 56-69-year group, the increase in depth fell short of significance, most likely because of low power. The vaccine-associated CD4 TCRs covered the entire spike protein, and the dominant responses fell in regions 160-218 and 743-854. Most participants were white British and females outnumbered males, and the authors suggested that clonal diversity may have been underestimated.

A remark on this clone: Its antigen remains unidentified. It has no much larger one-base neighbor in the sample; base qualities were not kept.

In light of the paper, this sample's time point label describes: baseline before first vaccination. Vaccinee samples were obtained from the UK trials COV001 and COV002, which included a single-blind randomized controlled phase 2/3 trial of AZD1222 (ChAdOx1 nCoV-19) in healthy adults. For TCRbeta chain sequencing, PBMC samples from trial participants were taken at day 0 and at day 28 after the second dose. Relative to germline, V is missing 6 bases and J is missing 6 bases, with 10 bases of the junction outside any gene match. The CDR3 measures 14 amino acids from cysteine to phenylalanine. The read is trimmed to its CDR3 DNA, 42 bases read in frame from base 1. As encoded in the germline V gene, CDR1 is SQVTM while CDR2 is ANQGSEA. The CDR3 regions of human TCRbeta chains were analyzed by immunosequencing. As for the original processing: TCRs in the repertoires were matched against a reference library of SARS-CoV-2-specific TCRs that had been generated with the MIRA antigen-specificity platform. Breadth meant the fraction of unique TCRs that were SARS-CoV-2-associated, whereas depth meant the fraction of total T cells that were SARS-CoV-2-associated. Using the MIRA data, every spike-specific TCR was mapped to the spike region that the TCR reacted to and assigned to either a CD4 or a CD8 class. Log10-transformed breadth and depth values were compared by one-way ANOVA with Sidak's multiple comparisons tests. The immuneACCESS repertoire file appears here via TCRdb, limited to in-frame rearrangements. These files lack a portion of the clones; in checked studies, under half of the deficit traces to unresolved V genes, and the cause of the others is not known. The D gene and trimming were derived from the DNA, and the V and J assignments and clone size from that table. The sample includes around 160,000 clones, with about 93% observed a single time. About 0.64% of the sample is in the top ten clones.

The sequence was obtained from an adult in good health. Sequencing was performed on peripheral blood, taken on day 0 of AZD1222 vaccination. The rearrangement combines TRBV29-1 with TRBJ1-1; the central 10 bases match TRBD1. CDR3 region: CSVPGRDRGSEAFF. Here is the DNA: TGCAGCGTGCCAGGTCGGGACAGGGGTTCTGAAGCTTTCTTT.